These 19 T cell receptor beta chains were all obtained from the same sample, sequenced in a study of blood T cell repertoires in COVID-19. Sequenced by immunoSEQ multiplex PCR; TCRdb stores in-frame clones only, minus some. The sample contains roughly 190,000 clones, around 90% of which appear only once. The material sequenced was peripheral blood. Receptors originate from a man aged 40-55 years with active or convalescent COVID-19.

The rearrangement joins TRBV27 to TRBJ2-6, with D possibly matching TRBD1 (6 bases). The germline V gene encodes CDR1 MNHEY and CDR2 SMNVEV (reference sequence). The CDR3 consists of 19 residues. V was cut by 6 bases and J by 0 bases, with 21 bases left in between. Written as DNA, the CDR3 is TGTGCCAGCAGCCGTGTGAGACAGGCCGCCTACTCTGGGGCCAACGTCCTGACTTTC. Its translation: CASSRVRQAAYSGANVLTF. Filled out from reference TRBV27 and TRBJ2-6, the complete variable domain reads EAQVTQNPRYLITVTGKKLTVTCSQNMNHEYMSWYRQDPGLGLRQIYYSMNVEVTDKGDVPEGYKVSRKEKRNFPLILESPSPNQTSLYFCASSRVRQAAYSGANVLTFGAGSRLTVL.

The chain employs TRBV7-9 and TRBJ2-2; no firm D call. The CDR3 is 12 residues long. The ends were cut back, 3 bases at V and 6 bases at J, with 5 bases in the middle. Germline V lookup: CDR1 SEHNR, CDR2 FQNEAQ (reference sequence). The CDR3 DNA reads TGTGCCAGCAGCTTCTCTGCCGGGGAGCTGTTTTTT. It encodes CASSFSAGELFF.

The V gene is TRBV5-4, the J gene TRBJ1-3; maybe TRBD1 (6 bases). CDR1 and CDR2 from the germline V gene are SGHNT and YYREEE (reference sequence). CDR3 length: 14 amino acids. Trimming took off 4 bases at V and 1 base at J, with 9 bases between the two ends. CDR3: CASSEQGSGNTIYF. The CDR3 nucleotides read TGTGCCAGCAGCGAACAGGGTTCTGGAAACACCATATATTTT.

The gene calls are TRBV13 and TRBJ1-1; no clear D gene. Trimming removed 2 bases at V and 0 bases at J, with 4 bases between. The germline gives CDR1 PRHDT, CDR2 FYEKMQ (reference sequence). The CDR3 sequence is 13 residues long. The CDR3 region is CASSLQMNTEAFF. CDR3 sequence (DNA): TGTGCCAGCAGCTTACAGATGAACACTGAAGCTTTCTTT.

The gene calls are TRBV12-3 or TRBV12-4 and TRBJ1-2; no reliable D call. This CDR3 has 12 residues. The V and J ends lost 3 bases and 4 bases respectively, with 6 bases between them. CDR3 region: CASSFRSYGYTF. The CDR3 DNA reads as TGTGCCAGCAGTTTTAGGAGCTATGGCTACACCTTC.

The rearrangement joins TRBV28 to TRBJ1-5, with D unclear. Germline V lookup: CDR1 MDHEN, CDR2 SYDVKM. This CDR3 is 14 amino acids long. Trimming stripped 6 bases from V and 1 base from J, with 10 bases between. This chain's CDR3 is CASSSGESNQPQHF. The CDR3 DNA reads TGTGCCAGCAGCTCGGGTGAGAGCAATCAGCCCCAGCATTTT.

The V call is TRBV5-5, the J call TRBJ2-5, with TRBD1 as a possible D gene (6 bases). CDR1 SGHKS and CDR2 YYEKEE come from the germline V gene (reference sequence). This CDR3 comprises 16 residues. Trimming shortened V by 5 bases and J by 0 bases, and 17 bases separated the two germline ends. In nucleotides, the CDR3 is TGTGCCAGCAGGGGGCTGACGGACAGCTACCAAGAGACCCAGTACTTC. As protein: CASRGLTDSYQETQYF.

The chain is built from TRBV19 and TRBJ1-3; D ambiguous. CDR1 is LNHDA, CDR2 SQIVND, per germline (reference sequence). CDR3 size: 14 residues. V was clipped by 6 bases and J by 4 bases, with 13 bases between them. The CDR3, as DNA: TGTGCCAGTAGGACATCAGGCGACGGAAACACCATATATTTT. It codes for CASRTSGDGNTIYF.

The gene calls are TRBV28 and TRBJ1-1, with D unresolved. The CDR3 covers 11 residues. The V gene lost 7 bases and the J gene lost 10 bases, with 13 bases spanning the gap. Germline CDR1 MDHEN, CDR2 SYDVKM. CDR3: CASTTPLLAFF. CDR3 bases: TGTGCCAGCACAACTCCCCTACTAGCTTTCTTT.

This chain links TRBV2 with TRBJ1-5, with D maybe TRBD1 (5 bases). V was clipped by 1 base and J by 7 bases, with 11 bases between them. The CDR3 sequence is 14 residues long. Germline V CDR1 and CDR2: SNHLY, FYNNEI. The CDR3 loop reads CASSEGRAEQPQHF. The CDR3 bases are TGTGCCAGCAGTGAAGGCAGGGCCGAACAGCCCCAGCATTTT. Using reference TRBV2 and TRBJ1-5 for the parts outside the CDR3, the full variable domain is EPEVTQTPSHQVTQMGQEVILRCVPISNHLYFYWYRQILGQKVEFLVSFYNNEISEKSEIFDDQFSVERPDGSNFTLKIRSTKLEDSAMYFCASSEGRAEQPQHFGDGTRLSIL.

V is TRBV27 and J is TRBJ2-7; 8 nucleotides align to TRBD1. J gave up 2 bases and V 5 bases, and 11 bases lay outside the gene matches. Germline V gene lookup returns CDR1 MNHEY and CDR2 SMNVEV (reference sequence). There are 16 residues in the CDR3. CDR3 region: CASSPSTGDFTYEQYF. As DNA, the CDR3 is TGTGCCAGCAGTCCGTCGACAGGGGACTTTACCTACGAGCAGTACTTC.

This chain joins TRBV5-5 and TRBJ2-1; possibly TRBD2 for D (6 bases). The CDR3 is 16 residues long. Germline CDR1 is SGHKS and CDR2 is YYEKEE (reference sequence). V was cut by 4 bases and J by 3 bases, with 17 bases left in between. CDR3 nucleotide sequence: TGTGCCAGCAGCCCCACCGCGGGAATCTTCTACAATGAGCAGTTCTTC. Its protein is CASSPTAGIFYNEQFF.

The rearrangement joins TRBV24-1 to TRBJ1-1; a possible D gene is TRBD1 (6 bases). The CDR3 covers 16 residues. The germline CDR1 and CDR2 sequences are KGHDR and SFDVKD. Trimming cost V 0 bases and J 3 bases, with 13 bases left between them. Here the CDR3 reads CATSDLGRQADTEAFF. The DNA of the CDR3 is TGTGCCACCAGTGATTTGGGCAGACAGGCCGACACTGAAGCTTTCTTT.

The gene calls are TRBV24-1 and TRBJ1-5; 7 bases are a match to TRBD1. CDR1 is KGHDR, CDR2 SFDVKD, per germline. V lost 10 bases and J lost 4; bases outside the gene matches: 9. The CDR3 has 14 residues. The chain's CDR3 is CATGRQGTNQPQHF. CDR3 in DNA: TGTGCCACGGGAAGACAGGGTACTAATCAGCCCCAGCATTTT.

The chain carries TRBV4-3 and TRBJ2-2, with TRBD1 identical over 11 bases. With V trimmed by 3 bases and J by 8 bases, 8 bases remained unmatched. CDR3 size: 16 residues. CDR1 and CDR2 from the germline V gene are LGHNA and YSLEER. CDR3 region: CASSHIGTGGSGELFF. CDR3 DNA: TGCGCCAGCAGCCATATCGGGACAGGGGGTTCTGGGGAGCTGTTTTTT.

This clone was seen a single time. This chain uses TRBV28 with TRBJ1-3; D unresolved. Germline V gives CDR1 MDHEN, CDR2 SYDVKM. Trimming pared 8 bases from V and 0 bases from J, leaving 5 bases between. The CDR3 extends over 12 amino acids. CDR3 loop: CASLSSGNTIYF. The DNA for the CDR3 is TGTGCCAGCCTTAGCTCTGGAAACACCATATATTTT. The full variable domain, rest sourced from reference TRBV28 and TRBJ1-3, is DVKVTQSSRYLVKRTGEKVFLECVQDMDHENMFWYRQDPGLGLRLIYFSYDVKMKEKGDIPEGYSVSREKKERFSLILESASTNQTSMYLCASLSSGNTIYFGEGSWLTVV.

The V call is TRBV5-1, the J call TRBJ2-7, with D possibly being TRBD1 (6 bases). V was cut by 2 bases and J by 1 base, with 16 bases left in between. This CDR3 comprises 16 residues. CDR1 SGHRS and CDR2 YFSETQ come from the germline V gene. CDR3 in DNA: TGCGCCAGCAGCTTATCAACCGGGACAATTTCCTACGAGCAGTACTTC. Translated, it gives CASSLSTGTISYEQYF.

The chain is built from TRBV15 and TRBJ2-3, with 7 nucleotides matching TRBD2. The V segment lost 5 bases and the J segment 8 bases; nucleotides outside the gene matches: 7. The CDR3 sequence is 13 residues long. CDR1 and CDR2 from the germline V gene are LNHNV and YYDKDF (reference sequence). CDR3 bases: TGTGCCACCAGCGGGGGACCGGGAGGTACGCAGTATTTT. As protein: CATSGGPGGTQYF.

This chain links TRBV7-9 with TRBJ2-7; 7 positions match TRBD1. Germline V CDR1 and CDR2: SEHNR, FQNEAQ (reference sequence). V dropped 6 bases and J dropped 1; count of bases not matched to a gene: 3. The CDR3 totals 13 residues. For the CDR3, the DNA is TGTGCCAGCAGGGGACAGACTTCCTACGAGCAGTACTTC. This gives the protein CASRGQTSYEQYF.